This T cell receptor beta chain was captured in a study of control samples from healthy donors and cancer patients. Deletions cut 3 bases from V and 6 bases from J, with 16 bases between. This CDR3 comprises 15 residues. Looked up from germline, CDR1 is SGHTA and CDR2 is FQGNSA. Only in-frame clones appear in the TCRdb table, and some are missing; sequencing was by immunoSEQ multiplex PCR. The sample has roughly 92,000 clones, around 86% seen once. This chain uses TRBV7-2 with TRBJ2-3; D may match TRBD1 or TRBD2 (5 bases each). The sample consisted of blood. The source is a woman aged 45-59 years in good health. The CDR3 reads CASSFGAQRYDTQYF. The CDR3 bases are TGTGCCAGCAGCTTTGGGGCTCAGCGGTATGATACGCAGTATTTT.